The 5 T cell receptor beta chains below were found in one sample sequenced in a study of tumor-infiltrating lymphocytes in glioblastoma multiforme. TCR beta libraries were built from RNA through three nested multiplex PCR rounds using modified ARM-PCR. TCRdb passed the multiplex PCR reads through MiXCR, listing each CDR3 protein once. The sample has 8,000 to 10,000 distinct CDR3 sequences, less than 80% seen once. The specimen sequenced was brain tumor tissue. These receptors all come from a male donor with glioblastoma.

Points on this clonotype: A read error is possible here, since a much larger clone lies one base away. Here the CDR3 DNA reads TGTGCCATCACTGGGGGAATCTTAGCCAAAAACATTCAATACTTC. Translated: CAITGGILAKNIQYF. J is TRBJ2-4 and V is TRBV10-3; D may correspond to TRBD1 or TRBD2 (5 bases each). CDR3 length: 15 residues. Per the germline V gene, CDR1 is ENHRY and CDR2 is SYGVKD.

This clonotype turned up a few times. The chain combines TRBV20-1 with TRBJ1-5, with D hard to call. V dropped 6 bases and J dropped 2 bases, with 5 bases sitting between them. From germline, CDR1 is DFQATT and CDR2 SNEGSKA (reference sequence). This CDR3 is 11 amino acids long. In DNA form, the CDR3 reads TGCAGTGCGGCGGGCAATCAGCCCCAGCATTTT. Its protein is CSAAGNQPQHF.

This clonotype was counted only a few times. Just one base apart from a much larger clone, this may be a read error. Because the CDR3 is missing its conserved closing phenylalanine or tryptophan, this is likely a read error. The genes are TRBV5-1 and TRBJ2-1; maybe TRBD1 (5 bases). CDR1 is SGHRS and CDR2 is YFSETQ in the germline V gene. CDR3 size: 15 residues. V was pared by 0 bases and J by 7 bases, with 14 bases between. DNA for the CDR3: TGCGCCAGCAGCTTGGCCGGTCAGGGTAGGAATGAGCAGTTCCTC. As protein: CASSLAGQGRNEQFL.

This chain uses TRBV11-3 with TRBJ2-1; D unclear. Per the germline V gene, CDR1 is SGHNT and CDR2 is YENEEA. CDR3 length equals 13 residues. V was shortened by 3 bases and J by 2 bases, with 5 bases between the two germline ends. The CDR3 here is CASSFGAYNEQFF. CDR3 DNA: TGTGCCAGCAGCTTTGGGGCCTACAATGAGCAGTTCTTC. Complete variable domain (other parts from reference TRBV11-3 and TRBJ2-1): EAGVVQSPRYKIIEKKQPVAFWCNPISGHNTLYWYLQNLGQGPELLIRYENEEAVDDSQLPKDRFSAERLKGVDSTLKIQPAELGDSAVYLCASSFGAYNEQFFGPGTRLTVL.

Note on this clonotype: A single base separates this from a much larger clone, so it may be a read error. The rearrangement uses TRBV7-2 and TRBJ1-1; 7 bases map to TRBD1. The CDR3 runs 14 residues. The V and J ends lost 7 bases and 2 bases, in that order; junction bases with no gene match: 7. Germline CDR1 is SGHTA and CDR2 is FQGNSA. CDR3 region: CASNFRGTNTEAFF. CDR3 in DNA: TGTGCCAGCAACTTCAGGGGGACAAACACTGAAGCTTTCTTT.